The 18 T cell receptor beta chains presented below share a single source sample, sequenced in a study of cytomegalovirus exposure and HLA in healthy donors. Sequencing was performed with immunoSEQ multiplex PCR; in TCRdb, only in-frame clones are kept and a portion is missing. The repertoire consists of under 150,000 clones, with around 90% occurring once and the leading ten covering over 6.5%. Source material: PBMCs. All receptors come from a woman aged 18-30 years in good health and CMV-seropositive.

The chain uses TRBV6-5 and TRBJ2-1; D gene uncertain. Trimming pared 2 bases from V and 2 bases from J, leaving 10 bases between. CDR1 and CDR2 from the germline V gene are MNHEY and SVGAGI. The CDR3 extends over 15 amino acids. CDR3 loop: CASSYGQVPYNEQFF. DNA of the CDR3: TGTGCCAGCAGTTACGGGCAGGTACCCTACAATGAGCAGTTCTTC.

The chain employs TRBV5-1 and TRBJ1-2, with TRBD1 matching 9 bases. Germline V lookup: CDR1 SGHRS, CDR2 YFSETQ. Trimming at V came to 4 bases and at J to 7 bases, leaving 11 bases not matched to a gene. The CDR3 extends over 15 amino acids. CDR3 region: CASSPTKQGASGYTF. CDR3 sequence (DNA): TGCGCCAGCAGCCCAACTAAACAGGGGGCTTCTGGCTACACCTTC.

The rearrangement uses TRBV28 and TRBJ1-1, with a weak D call TRBD1 (6 bases). CDR3 length equals 12 residues. V dropped 8 bases and J dropped 4 bases, with 11 bases sitting between them. CDR1 and CDR2 from the germline V gene are MDHEN and SYDVKM. CDR3 residues: CASERGSTEAFF. CDR3 DNA sequence: TGTGCCAGCGAAAGGGGGAGCACTGAAGCTTTCTTT.

The chain links TRBV20-1 to TRBJ1-1; D is undetermined. CDR3 length equals 11 residues. CDR1 is DFQATT, CDR2 SNEGSKA, per germline (reference sequence). Trimming left V 5 bases short and J 1 base short, with 5 bases between. CDR3 region: CSALGNTEAFF. Written as DNA, the CDR3 is TGCAGTGCTCTCGGGAACACTGAAGCTTTCTTT.

The chain joins TRBV30 to TRBJ2-3; 7 bases fit TRBD1. Germline lookup yields CDR1 GTSNPN and CDR2 SVGIG (reference sequence). Trimming at V came to 1 base and at J to 0 bases, leaving 7 bases not matched to a gene. This CDR3 has 16 residues. CDR3 loop: CAWSAPAGGSTDTQYF. As DNA, the CDR3 is TGTGCCTGGAGTGCCCCGGCAGGGGGTAGCACAGATACGCAGTATTTT.

The V and J genes are TRBV2 and TRBJ2-7; 15 bases fit TRBD2. V shed 5 bases and J 6 bases; nucleotides not matched to a gene: 8. CDR3 length: 16 amino acids. The V gene's germline CDR1 is SNHLY and CDR2 FYNNEI. DNA for the CDR3: TGTGCCAGCAGTTCCGGACTAGCGGGAGGGCCCGGCGAGCAGTACTTC. It is translated as CASSSGLAGGPGEQYF.

The V call is TRBV9, the J call TRBJ2-3, with TRBD2 identical over 14 bases. The CDR3 consists of 19 residues. V lost 0 bases, J lost 2 bases, and 8 bases stayed unmatched. Germline V CDR1 and CDR2: SGDLS, YYNGEE. The CDR3 protein is CASSVGLAGGQLSTDTQYF. The CDR3 DNA reads as TGTGCCAGCAGCGTAGGACTAGCGGGGGGGCAACTCTCCACAGATACGCAGTATTTT.

The chain has TRBV29-1 and TRBJ2-1, with 8 nucleotides matching TRBD2. The CDR3 length is 13 residues. CDR1 is SQVTM and CDR2 is ANQGSEA in the germline V gene. The junction had 6 bases not matched to a gene; V was cut back by 8 bases and J by 3 bases. The CDR3 is CSTRTSRYNEQFF. The CDR3 DNA reads TGCAGCACTCGGACTAGCCGCTACAATGAGCAGTTCTTC.

The rearrangement joins TRBV5-1 to TRBJ1-2; TRBD1 matches at 10 bases. The CDR3 length is 23 residues. Germline V gene data show CDR1 as SGHRS and CDR2 as YFSETQ. With 0 bases clipped from V and 5 bases from J, the junction kept 28 bases outside the gene matches. The CDR3 coding sequence is TGCGCCAGCAGCTTGGCCTCGGTTGGGACAGGGGAACGGACCCCAAACGTTGGATATGGCTACACCTTC. It codes for CASSLASVGTGERTPNVGYGYTF.

This chain joins TRBV9 and TRBJ2-7; no clear D gene. CDR1 is SGDLS, CDR2 YYNGEE, per germline. The CDR3 is 14 residues long. With 0 bases removed from V and 2 bases from J, the gap between germline ends came to 9 bases. CDR3 residues: CASSVGISAYEQYF. CDR3 nucleotide sequence: TGTGCCAGCAGCGTAGGCATCAGCGCCTACGAGCAGTACTTC.

The sample holds a few counts of this clone. The chain carries TRBV10-2 and TRBJ2-7, with 10 nucleotides matching TRBD2. Trimming at V came to 7 bases and at J to 5 bases, leaving 14 bases not matched to a gene. Germline V gives CDR1 WSHSY, CDR2 SAAADI. The CDR3 sequence is 16 residues long. The CDR3 region is CASIPPSSGRIHEQYF. In nucleotides, the CDR3 is TGCGCCAGCATCCCGCCCTCTAGCGGGAGAATCCACGAGCAGTACTTC.

This clone was counted between two and nine times. V is TRBV6-4 and J is TRBJ2-3, with D possibly matching TRBD1 (6 bases). The CDR3 sequence is 13 residues long. The V end lost 5 bases, the J end lost 5 bases, and 11 bases lay between the germline ends. From germline, CDR1 is MRHNA and CDR2 SNTAGT. Written as DNA, the CDR3 is TGTGCCAGCAGTACAGGGCATGTAGATACGCAGTATTTT. Its protein product is CASSTGHVDTQYF.

This clone was found a few times. The V gene is TRBV13, the J gene TRBJ2-7; 7 nucleotides agree with TRBD2. V lost 8 bases to trimming and J lost 2 bases; unmatched junction nucleotides: 6. This CDR3 has 13 residues. Germline V gene lookup returns CDR1 PRHDT and CDR2 FYEKMQ (reference sequence). The CDR3 sequence: CASSDGTTYEQYF. CDR3 coding DNA: TGTGCCAGCTCTGACGGGACTACCTACGAGCAGTACTTC.

This chain joins TRBV27 and TRBJ1-2; D gene unclear. CDR3 length equals 14 residues. CDR1 MNHEY and CDR2 SMNVEV come from the germline V gene (reference sequence). V dropped 5 bases and J dropped 3 bases, with 13 bases sitting between them. This CDR3 is CASSRANLDYGYTF. The CDR3 coding sequence is TGTGCCAGCAGTCGAGCCAACCTAGACTATGGCTACACCTTC.

The chain joins TRBV28 to TRBJ1-4; TRBD1 aligns across 7 bases. There are 14 residues in the CDR3. J was trimmed by 10 bases and V by 3 bases; bases with no gene match: 8. Germline CDR1 MDHEN, CDR2 SYDVKM. The CDR3 loop is CASSLGNRGGKLFF. The CDR3 DNA is TGTGCCAGCAGTTTGGGGAACAGGGGCGGAAAACTGTTTTTT.

This chain connects TRBV9 to TRBJ1-2; tentative D call: TRBD1 (5 bases). This CDR3 has 14 residues. Germline CDR1 is SGDLS and CDR2 is YYNGEE. Between the trimmed V and J ends, which lost 5 bases and 3 bases, there was a span of 14 bases. In DNA form, the CDR3 reads TGTGCCAGCAGGGGGGAGGGCGACTACTATGGCTACACCTTC. Amino acids: CASRGEGDYYGYTF.

The chain uses TRBV19 and TRBJ1-1; 7 bases line up with TRBD1. Germline trimming cut 4 bases from V and 8 bases from J; bases unmatched to any gene: 7. This CDR3 region has 13 residues. Germline assignment: CDR1 LNHDA and CDR2 SQIVND (reference sequence). CDR3 protein: CASSTQTGTEAFF. In DNA form, the CDR3 reads TGTGCCAGTAGTACCCAGACAGGGACCGAAGCTTTCTTT.

The chain combines TRBV9 with TRBJ2-2; TRBD1 matches at 11 bases. After removal of 4 bases from V and 3 bases from J, the junction contained 11 bases not matched to a gene. The CDR3 runs to 18 residues. Germline CDR1 reads SGDLS; CDR2 reads YYNGEE. CDR3 in DNA: TGTGCCAGCAGCCTGAGCGGACAGGGGGCGTCCGACACCGGGGAGCTGTTTTTT. Its translation: CASSLSGQGASDTGELFF.